Each of the 30 T cell receptor beta chains below was sequenced from the same sample in a study of blood T cell repertoires in COVID-19. Generated by immunoSEQ multiplex PCR, the TCRdb table keeps only in-frame clones and is missing some. This table has about 330,000 clones, about four fifths appearing once. The sequencing sample was made of peripheral blood. The receptors shown here come from a woman between 45 and 65 years old with acute or convalescent COVID-19.

The V gene is TRBV20-1, the J gene TRBJ2-7; a possible D gene is TRBD2 (6 bases). This CDR3 has 10 amino acids. V lost 3 bases and J 11 bases, leaving 11 bases between the germline ends. CDR1 and CDR2 from the germline V gene are DFQATT and SNEGSKA (reference sequence). This chain's CDR3 is CSASDGREYF. CDR3 coding DNA: TGCAGTGCTAGTGACGGGAGAGAGTACTTC.

The CDR3 region has the DNA TGTGCCAGCAGTTACGGTGGAGCGGGGGGCTGGGATGAGCAGTTCTTC. This gives the protein CASSYGGAGGWDEQFF. The chain links TRBV6-5 to TRBJ2-1; 9 bases are shared with TRBD2. This CDR3 comprises 16 residues. V dropped 2 bases and J dropped 8; count of bases not matched to a gene: 10. The V gene's germline CDR1 is MNHEY and CDR2 SVGAGI.

The chain joins TRBV3-1 (or the pseudogene TRBV3-2) to TRBJ1-3; D not resolved. There are 16 residues in the CDR3. Trimming shortened V by 0 bases and J by 0 bases, and 9 bases separated the two germline ends. The germline V gene encodes CDR1 LGHDT and CDR2 YNNKEL (reference sequence). CDR3: CASSQEFPVSGNTIYF. The DNA of the CDR3 is TGTGCCAGCAGCCAAGAATTTCCAGTCTCTGGAAACACCATATATTTT.

The gene calls are TRBV3-1 (or the pseudogene TRBV3-2) and TRBJ2-1; 12 bases agree with TRBD2. CDR3 length equals 16 residues. Per germline, CDR1 LGHDT and CDR2 YNNKEL (reference sequence). Unmatched junction bases numbered 6, after V lost 3 bases and J lost 6 bases. In DNA, the CDR3 is TGTGCCAGCAGCCATGCTAGCGGGAGGGGATTCAATGAGCAGTTCTTC. Translation: CASSHASGRGFNEQFF.

This clone was picked up a small number of times. This sequence joins TRBV19 and TRBJ1-1; 11 bases line up with TRBD1. The CDR3 loop spans 19 amino acids. V lost 6 bases, J lost 3 bases, and 18 bases stayed unmatched. Germline CDR1 LNHDA, CDR2 SQIVND (reference sequence). The CDR3 protein is CASSPPPGTGGIRDTEAFF. The DNA of the CDR3 is TGTGCCAGTAGCCCTCCCCCCGGGACAGGGGGGATTAGGGACACTGAAGCTTTCTTT.

The rearrangement joins TRBV10-2 to TRBJ1-5, with 7 bases identical to TRBD1. Germline-derived CDR1 and CDR2 are WSHSY and SAAADI. The length of the CDR3 is 14 residues. Unmatched junction bases numbered 12, after V lost 10 bases and J lost 6 bases. The CDR3 bases are TGCGCCACCCAGAGGGGGCAGGGGGGTCAGCCCCAGCATTTT. Its protein product is CATQRGQGGQPQHF.

The CDR3 DNA follows: TGTGCCAGCACCTCGAATAGCGGGAGGTACAACAATGAGCAGTTCTTC. Translated: CASTSNSGRYNNEQFF. The chain has TRBV27 and TRBJ2-1; TRBD2 agrees at 10 bases. V lost 7 bases to trimming and J lost 5 bases; unmatched junction nucleotides: 11. This CDR3 comprises 16 residues. Looked up from germline, CDR1 is MNHEY and CDR2 is SMNVEV (reference sequence).

The chain is built from TRBV9 and TRBJ1-5; D unresolved. The CDR3 extends over 10 amino acids. Germline V gives CDR1 SGDLS, CDR2 YYNGEE. V was pared by 7 bases and J by 10 bases, with 9 bases between. CDR3 region: CASGRGPQHF. The CDR3 DNA reads TGTGCCAGCGGCCGGGGACCCCAGCATTTT. The full variable domain, with the rest looked up from reference TRBV9 and TRBJ1-5, is DSGVTQTPKHLITATGQRVTLRCSPRSGDLSVYWYQQSLDQGLQFLIQYYNGEERAKGNILERFSAQQFPDLHSELNLSSLELGDSALYFCASGRGPQHFGDGTRLSIL.

The genes are TRBV5-5 and TRBJ1-4; 9 bases agree with TRBD1. Germline values: CDR1 SGHKS, CDR2 YYEKEE (reference sequence). The V segment lost 2 bases and the J segment 8 bases; nucleotides outside the gene matches: 13. The CDR3 has 17 residues. Here the CDR3 DNA reads TGTGCCAGCAGCTTATTAGGGACAGGGTCTCTTAGCGAAAAACTGTTTTTT. It encodes CASSLLGTGSLSEKLFF.

V gene TRBV7-2 combines with J gene TRBJ2-7, with a tentative D call TRBD2 (6 bases). V dropped 0 bases and J dropped 4 bases, with 16 bases sitting between them. Per the germline V gene, CDR1 is SGHTA and CDR2 is FQGNSA. This CDR3 is 16 amino acids long. CDR3 amino acids: CASSLALNTGGYEQYF. The DNA for the CDR3 is TGTGCCAGCAGCTTAGCGCTTAATACTGGAGGGTACGAGCAGTACTTC.

This chain connects TRBV6-5 to TRBJ2-3, with 7 positions matching TRBD1. With 8 bases clipped from V and 2 bases from J, the junction kept 10 bases outside the gene matches. The CDR3 totals 15 residues. Germline V gene lookup returns CDR1 MNHEY and CDR2 SVGAGI. The DNA for the CDR3 is TGTGCCAGCGCCCCTCGGGACAGACACACAGATACGCAGTATTTT. Amino acid sequence: CASAPRDRHTDTQYF.

This clone was counted a few times. The J gene is TRBJ1-2, the V gene TRBV25-1; D uncertain. Trimming shortened V by 6 bases and J by 0 bases, and 11 bases separated the two germline ends. The CDR3 is made up of 14 amino acids. CDR1 and CDR2 (germline): MGHDK, SYGVNS. Here the CDR3 reads CASRGDYPNYGYTF. CDR3 nucleotide sequence: TGTGCCAGCAGGGGAGACTACCCTAACTATGGCTACACCTTC.

The rearrangement uses TRBV10-3 and TRBJ1-2; TRBD1 agrees at 8 bases. The V gene's germline CDR1 is ENHRY and CDR2 SYGVKD. The CDR3 sequence is 14 residues long. V lost 6 bases, J lost 3 bases, and 6 bases stayed unmatched. The CDR3 DNA is TGTGCCATCAGGAGGGGACAGGAATACTATGGCTACACCTTC. Protein: CAIRRGQEYYGYTF.

The chain joins TRBV7-8 to TRBJ2-1; 12 bases are shared with TRBD2. Looked up from germline, CDR1 is SGHVS and CDR2 is FQNEAQ. CDR3 length: 14 amino acids. V shed 5 bases, J shed 6 bases, and the junction held 2 bases outside the gene matches. Here the CDR3 reads CASSPSGRANEQFF. CDR3 DNA: TGTGCCAGCAGCCCTAGCGGGAGGGCCAATGAGCAGTTCTTC.

The chain combines TRBV30 with TRBJ2-7, with a weak D call TRBD2 (5 bases). CDR1 GTSNPN and CDR2 SVGIG come from the germline V gene (reference sequence). This CDR3 has 13 amino acids. Between the trimmed V and J ends, which lost 0 bases and 6 bases, there was a span of 12 bases. CDR3 amino acids: CAWSVGPGTEQYV. The CDR3 coding sequence is TGTGCCTGGAGTGTAGGGCCGGGAACCGAGCAGTACGTC.

The chain combines TRBV12-5 with TRBJ2-3; TRBD2 aligns across 13 bases. Germline assignment: CDR1 LGHNT and CDR2 FRNRAP. This CDR3 region has 13 residues. Trimming removed 10 bases from V and 6 bases from J; junction bases left unmatched: 4. DNA for the CDR3: TGTGCTACCGGGACTAGCGGGACTGATACGCAGTATTTT. Translated: CATGTSGTDTQYF.

The chain recombines TRBV6-5 with TRBJ2-1, with 9 nucleotides matching TRBD2. The V and J ends lost 8 bases and 9 bases, in that order; junction bases with no gene match: 11. Germline assignment: CDR1 MNHEY and CDR2 SVGAGI. This CDR3 is 14 amino acids long. The DNA of the CDR3 is TGTGCCAGCGATGGGGCGGGGGGGCTTTCTGAGCAGTTCTTC. Residues: CASDGAGGLSEQFF.

The chain has TRBV5-4 and TRBJ1-5, with D tentatively TRBD1 (5 bases). Trimming shortened V by 1 base and J by 2 bases, and 10 bases separated the two germline ends. The length of the CDR3 is 15 residues. In germline, CDR1 is SGHNT, CDR2 YYREEE (reference sequence). CDR3 region: CASSLNGGGNQPQHF. DNA for the CDR3: TGTGCCAGCAGCTTGAATGGAGGGGGCAATCAGCCCCAGCATTTT.

The rearrangement joins TRBV7-3 to TRBJ1-3, with D maybe TRBD1 (6 bases). This CDR3 spans 16 amino acids. V lost 2 bases to trimming and J lost 3 bases, with 14 bases between them. The germline gives CDR1 SGHTA, CDR2 FQGTGA. CDR3 nucleotide sequence: TGTGCCAGCAGCTTACAGGGGCCGCAGGGTGGAAACACCATATATTTT. Residues: CASSLQGPQGGNTIYF.

V and J are TRBV19 and TRBJ2-7, with a weak D call TRBD2 (6 bases). Trimming pared 2 bases from V and 3 bases from J, leaving 14 bases between. The V gene's germline CDR1 is LNHDA and CDR2 SQIVND (reference sequence). This CDR3 is built from 15 residues. The CDR3 region has the DNA TGTGCCAGTAGTATATTGGGCGGGGCAAACTACGAGCAGTACTTC. Amino acids: CASSILGGANYEQYF.

The J gene is TRBJ1-2, the V gene TRBV10-2; D possibly corresponds to TRBD1 (5 bases). V was clipped by 5 bases and J by 3 bases, with 10 bases between them. CDR1 and CDR2 from the germline V gene are WSHSY and SAAADI. The CDR3 length is 13 residues. CDR3 DNA: TGCGCCAGCAGTCAGGGCCCACACTATGGCTACACCTTC. Its translation: CASSQGPHYGYTF.

CDR3 in amino acids: CASSPGVVGQPQHF. The CDR3 region has the DNA TGTGCCAGCAGCCCAGGGGTAGTGGGCCAGCCCCAGCATTTT. The gene calls are TRBV7-2 and TRBJ1-5; tentatively, D is TRBD1 (6 bases). V lost 5 bases and J lost 7, with 15 bases in between. Germline V CDR1 and CDR2: SGHTA, FQGNSA. The CDR3 length is 14 residues.

This clone occurred a few times. V usage is TRBV11-2 and J usage is TRBJ1-6; TRBD1 aligns across 7 bases. The CDR3 spans 13 residues. Germline-derived CDR1 and CDR2 are SGHAT and FQNNGV. Trimming removed 3 bases from V and 10 bases from J; junction bases left unmatched: 3. The CDR3: CASSLDRLSPLHF. The CDR3 bases are TGTGCCAGCAGCTTGGACAGGCTCTCACCCCTCCACTTT.

In its sample, this clone was seen a few times. The J gene is TRBJ2-1, the V gene TRBV27; 12 positions match TRBD1. The CDR3 runs 17 residues. The J segment lost 9 bases and the V segment lost 5 bases, leaving 14 bases of the junction unmatched. Germline assignment: CDR1 MNHEY and CDR2 SMNVEV (reference sequence). The CDR3 DNA follows: TGTGCCAGCAGTGCCTACCACCGGGACAGGGGGCTCGGTGAGCAGTTCTTC. Translated: CASSAYHRDRGLGEQFF.

The rearrangement uses TRBV30 and TRBJ2-3, with 8 bases identical to TRBD2. V was clipped by 0 bases and J by 5 bases; unmatched bases: 7. Per the germline V gene, CDR1 is GTSNPN and CDR2 is SVGIG (reference sequence). The length of the CDR3 is 15 residues. The CDR3 sequence is CAWSVPGGAVDTQYF. DNA for the CDR3: TGTGCCTGGAGTGTACCCGGGGGGGCAGTAGATACGCAGTATTTT.

The V gene is TRBV19, the J gene TRBJ1-1; D may be TRBD1 (5 bases). V dropped 2 bases and J dropped 3 bases, with 16 bases sitting between them. The CDR3 spans 16 residues. Germline CDR1 and CDR2: LNHDA and SQIVND (reference sequence). Written as DNA, the CDR3 is TGTGCCAGTAGTATAACTCGGGGGTTAATGGACACTGAAGCTTTCTTT. It encodes CASSITRGLMDTEAFF.

The rearrangement joins TRBV5-4 to TRBJ1-1, with 8 bases aligning to TRBD1. CDR3 length: 15 residues. V lost 0 bases and J lost 0; bases outside the gene matches: 1. Germline CDR1 reads SGHNT; CDR2 reads YYREEE (reference sequence). In DNA, the CDR3 is TGTGCCAGCAGCTTGGCAGGGGGCATGAACACTGAAGCTTTCTTT. Its translation: CASSLAGGMNTEAFF.

V and J are TRBV9 and TRBJ2-3; D possibly corresponds to TRBD2 (5 bases). CDR1 and CDR2 (germline): SGDLS, YYNGEE. This CDR3 has 17 residues. Trimming left V 0 bases short and J 5 bases short, with 19 bases between. The CDR3 region has the DNA TGTGCCAGCAGCGTAGAACCCGCCTTCTCGGGGAGAGATACGCAGTATTTT. Translation gives CASSVEPAFSGRDTQYF. Looking up the rest from reference TRBV9 and TRBJ2-3 gives the full variable domain: DSGVTQTPKHLITATGQRVTLRCSPRSGDLSVYWYQQSLDQGLQFLIQYYNGEERAKGNILERFSAQQFPDLHSELNLSSLELGDSALYFCASSVEPAFSGRDTQYFGPGTRLTVL.

J is TRBJ2-2 and V is TRBV28, with TRBD1 matching 7 bases. V lost 10 bases, J lost 1 base, and 6 bases stayed unmatched. Germline V gives CDR1 MDHEN, CDR2 SYDVKM. The length of the CDR3 is 14 residues. CDR3 coding DNA: TGTGCCATCAAGACAGGGAAGAACACCGGGGAGCTGTTTTTT. Encoded protein: CAIKTGKNTGELFF.

In DNA form, the CDR3 reads TGTGCCAGCAGCCCCCGGATCGGGAGCTCCGCCTCCTACGAGCAGTACTTC. It is translated as CASSPRIGSSASYEQYF. This chain joins TRBV9 and TRBJ2-7, with D possibly matching TRBD2 (6 bases). CDR1 and CDR2 from the germline V gene are SGDLS and YYNGEE. There are 17 residues in the CDR3. V lost 4 bases, J lost 0 bases, and 20 bases lay in between.